Presented here are 18 T cell receptor beta chains from one specimen sequenced in a study of OX40 agonist ivuxolimab in advanced cancers. The library relied on the immunoSEQ multiplex PCR assay. Held by TCRdb, this immuneACCESS table contains in-frame sequences only and omits some clones. Under half of the omission traces to an unresolved V gene where checked; the cause of the rest is unknown. The sample table shows around 26,000 clones, and roughly 80% are seen once. 9.5% to 15% of the sample lies in the top ten. Sequencing used CD4+ or CD8+ T cells sorted from blood, obtained in a trial of the OX40 agonist ivuxolimab. The origin of the receptors is an adult with an advanced solid tumor such as melanoma, head and neck, liver or kidney cancer.

The chain combines TRBV18 with TRBJ1-3; TRBD1 is a possible D gene (5 bases). The germline V and J ends were trimmed by 3 bases and 4 bases, with 13 bases remaining between them. This CDR3 comprises 15 residues. The germline CDR1 and CDR2 sequences are KGHSH and LQKENI. The CDR3 nucleotides read TGTGCCAGCTCACCCCAGCCTGGGGGAGGAAACACCATATATTTT. Translated: CASSPQPGGGNTIYF.

This clone occurred a few times. V gene TRBV30 combines with J gene TRBJ2-2; TRBD1 agrees at 9 bases. The CDR3 is 15 residues long. V lost 1 base, J lost 5 bases, and 5 bases stayed unmatched. The germline V gene encodes CDR1 GTSNPN and CDR2 SVGIG (reference sequence). In nucleotides, the CDR3 is TGTGCCTGGAGTGAGCCGACAGGGGGGACCGGGGAGCTGTTTTTT. This encodes CAWSEPTGGTGELFF.

V and J are TRBV12-5 and TRBJ2-3; 9 bases are shared with TRBD1. CDR1 and CDR2 from the germline V gene are LGHNT and FRNRAP. Trimming at V came to 5 bases and at J to 2 bases, leaving 5 bases not matched to a gene. The CDR3 consists of 15 residues. The CDR3 DNA sequence: TGTGCTAGTGGTCTAGGACAGGGGAACACAGATACGCAGTATTTT. Protein sequence: CASGLGQGNTDTQYF. The variable domain in full, with the rest retrieved from reference TRBV12-5 and TRBJ2-3, is DARVTQTPRHKVTEMGQEVTMRCQPILGHNTVFWYRQTMMQGLELLAYFRNRAPLDDSGMPKDRFSAEMPDATLATLKIQPSEPRDSAVYFCASGLGQGNTDTQYFGPGTRLTVL.

The gene calls are TRBV7-3 and TRBJ1-3; tentative D call: TRBD1 (6 bases). The V end lost 1 base, the J end lost 4 bases, and 14 bases lay between the germline ends. Looked up from germline, CDR1 is SGHTA and CDR2 is FQGTGA. The CDR3 contains 16 residues. CDR3 loop: CASSLNAGEGGNTIYF. In nucleotides, the CDR3 is TGTGCCAGCAGCTTAAACGCAGGGGAAGGCGGAAACACCATATATTTT.

J is TRBJ2-1 and V is TRBV30; D might be TRBD2 (7 bases). V lost 1 base and J lost 3, with 13 bases in between. Germline lookup yields CDR1 GTSNPN and CDR2 SVGIG (reference sequence). CDR3 length: 15 residues. CDR3 loop: CAWSGIGGDYNEQFF. In DNA form, the CDR3 reads TGTGCCTGGAGTGGAATAGGGGGGGACTACAATGAGCAGTTCTTC.

V gene TRBV5-1 combines with J gene TRBJ2-5; 8 nucleotides agree with TRBD2. V lost 3 bases to trimming and J lost 5 bases; unmatched junction nucleotides: 6. Germline V CDR1 and CDR2: SGHRS, YFSETQ. The CDR3 has 14 amino acids. CDR3 amino acids: CASSSGTGGETQYF. CDR3 nucleotides: TGCGCCAGCAGCTCCGGGACGGGGGGGGAGACCCAGTACTTC.

This chain connects TRBV5-1 to TRBJ1-6, with 9 nucleotides matching TRBD1. The CDR3 has 15 residues. Germline loops: CDR1 SGHRS, CDR2 YFSETQ. V shed 4 bases and J 8 bases; nucleotides not matched to a gene: 7. The CDR3 sequence is CASSKRTGDDSPLHF. The CDR3 DNA sequence: TGCGCCAGCAGCAAAAGGACAGGGGATGATTCACCCCTCCACTTT.

The V gene is TRBV7-6, the J gene TRBJ2-1; tentative D call: TRBD2 (7 bases). The CDR3 loop spans 17 amino acids. V was shortened by 2 bases and J by 7 bases, with 21 bases between the two germline ends. Germline CDR1 SGHVS, CDR2 FNYEAQ. CDR3 in DNA: TGTGCCAGCAGCTTATGGGCCGCTCGGGGGGCCGCGAATGAGCAGTTCTTC. Protein: CASSLWAARGAANEQFF.

The count of this clone is one. Because the CDR3 is missing its conserved closing phenylalanine or tryptophan, this is likely a read error. The CDR3 protein is CASSRPGQGWYEQYL. DNA for the CDR3: TGTGCCAGTAGTAGACCGGGACAGGGGTGGTACGAGCAGTACCTC. The rearrangement joins TRBV19 to TRBJ2-7, with 10 bases aligning to TRBD1. Trimming at V came to 4 bases and at J to 4 bases, leaving 7 bases not matched to a gene. In germline, CDR1 is LNHDA, CDR2 SQIVND (reference sequence). The length of the CDR3 is 15 residues.

In the case of this clone: One junction end disagrees with the germline gene, perhaps due to a read error. The chain carries TRBV7-9 and TRBJ2-7; D may be TRBD2 (5 bases). The CDR3 consists of 15 residues. CDR1 is SEHNR, CDR2 FQNEAQ, per germline (reference sequence). The CDR3 DNA follows: TGCGCCAGCAGCCCTGTGGAGGAAAGCTCCTACGAGCAGTACTTC. Protein product: CASSPVEESSYEQYF.

The chain has TRBV6-8 and TRBJ2-6; unclear D gene. Trimming shortened V by 5 bases and J by 0 bases, and 8 bases separated the two germline ends. Germline V gene lookup returns CDR1 MNHGY and CDR2 SAAAGT. The CDR3 runs 15 residues. For the CDR3, the DNA is TGTGCCAGCAGTCGGAGAAGCTCTGGGGCCAACGTCCTGACTTTC. Protein sequence: CASSRRSSGANVLTF.

The J gene is TRBJ2-5, the V gene TRBV27; D possibly corresponds to TRBD2 (5 bases). From germline, CDR1 is MNHEY and CDR2 SMNVEV (reference sequence). V lost 2 bases, J lost 4 bases, and 8 bases lay in between. The length of the CDR3 is 13 residues. CDR3 sequence reads: CASSLVEGETQYF. CDR3 coding DNA: TGTGCCAGCAGTTTAGTAGAGGGAGAGACCCAGTACTTC.

The chain is built from TRBV6-1 and TRBJ1-2, with TRBD1 matching 7 bases. Germline V gene lookup returns CDR1 MNHNS and CDR2 SASEGT. V lost 6 bases to trimming and J lost 0 bases; unmatched junction nucleotides: 4. The CDR3 has 14 residues. CDR3 in DNA: TGTGCCAGCAGATCAGGGGGAGCTAACTATGGCTACACCTTC. The encoded protein is CASRSGGANYGYTF.

The chain links TRBV12-5 to TRBJ1-3; no reliable D call. Trimming pared 1 base from V and 0 bases from J, leaving 7 bases between. The CDR3 is 15 residues long. CDR1 and CDR2 (germline): LGHNT, FRNRAP. The CDR3 DNA follows: TGTGCTAGTGGTTTGGGGGCGGTCTCTGGAAACACCATATATTTT. It specifies CASGLGAVSGNTIYF.

The chain joins TRBV4-2 to TRBJ2-1, with D possibly TRBD1 on 5 matching bases. Trimming pared 4 bases from V and 7 bases from J, leaving 11 bases between. CDR3 length equals 13 residues. Per the germline V gene, CDR1 is LGHNA and CDR2 is YNFKEQ. CDR3 loop: CASSLRGGNEQFF. CDR3 coding DNA: TGTGCCAGCAGCCTAAGGGGTGGGAATGAGCAGTTCTTC.

The V gene is TRBV19, the J gene TRBJ1-3; 8 nucleotides align to TRBD1. Germline CDR1 and CDR2: LNHDA and SQIVND (reference sequence). CDR3 length equals 13 residues. CDR3 coding DNA: TGTGCATCGGGACAGGTGTATAGAAACACCATATATTTT. Translation: CASGQVYRNTIYF.

This clone was recorded once. CDR3 in amino acids: CATSREGGAYNEQFF. CDR3 bases: TGTGCCACCAGCAGAGAAGGGGGGGCCTACAATGAGCAGTTCTTC. J is TRBJ2-1 and V is TRBV15; weak D call: TRBD2 (7 bases). The ends were cut back, 0 bases at V and 2 bases at J, with 8 bases in the middle. The CDR3 is made up of 15 amino acids. Germline lookup yields CDR1 LNHNV and CDR2 YYDKDF (reference sequence).

The V call is TRBV5-6, the J call TRBJ2-3; TRBD1 matches 9 bases. There are 19 residues in the CDR3. The germline V gene encodes CDR1 SGHDT and CDR2 YYEEEE. Losses at the gene ends were 2 bases for V and 0 bases for J; bases not matched to a gene: 13. The CDR3 bases are TGTGCCAGCAGCTTTCTGGGGGACAGGGCCCGCACTAGCACAGATACGCAGTATTTT. Amino acids: CASSFLGDRARTSTDTQYF.